The clone carrying this TCR beta chain has just a few counts. The antigen remains undetermined. The sample is drawn from a study of Ad26.COV2.S vaccination and SARS-CoV-2 variants. Whole-study context: The Ad26.COV2.S arm of the COV1001 trial was where the donor was placed. Once or twice, 56 days apart, Ad26.COV2.S was delivered intramuscularly. The study, taken as a whole, reports: Possible underestimation of total T cell responses by the TCR breadth and depth analyses was noted. Non-spike TCR breadth was similar in vaccine and placebo recipients.

Treatment meaning: around 19 received Ad26.COV2.S at low or high dose, single or two shots; a few received placebo; per-sample allocation not given. Sampling took place 63 days after the first vaccine or placebo injection. Sequencing was performed with immunoSEQ multiplex PCR; in TCRdb, only in-frame clones are kept and a portion is missing. The sample records some 370,000 clones, 83% being singletons. The receptor was isolated from a person between 18 and 60 years old who received the Ad26.COV2.S COVID-19 vaccine or a placebo. Material: peripheral blood, obtained in a trial of Ad26.COV2.S vaccine versus placebo.

This CDR3 reads CASNAGTVNYGYTF. The CDR3, as DNA: TGTGCCAGCAACGCCGGGACGGTAAACTATGGCTACACCTTC. V is TRBV4-2 and J is TRBJ1-2, with a weak D call TRBD1 (5 bases). The CDR3 is made up of 14 amino acids. Per the germline V gene, CDR1 is LGHNA and CDR2 is YNFKEQ. V lost 7 bases, J lost 2 bases, and 14 bases lay in between.